The clone carrying this TCR beta chain was seen a handful of times. A junction end diverges from the germline sequence, so it may reflect a read error. This entry is derived from a study of T cell changes during pregnancy in multiple sclerosis. The CDR3 runs to 11 residues. CDR1 and CDR2 (germline): DFQATT, SNEGSKA (reference sequence). Assay: immunoSEQ multiplex PCR; the TCRdb copy retains only in-frame clones and omits some. Of 35,000 to 45,000 clones listed, 91% are singletons. This receptor was obtained from a female donor in good health, enrolled as a control in a pregnancy study. This chain connects TRBV20-1 to TRBJ2-7; TRBD2 is a possible D gene (6 bases). The material was CD4+ T cells from peripheral blood mononuclear cells, obtained after pregnancy. The CDR3 here is CSASRRELVSF. CDR3 DNA sequence: TGCAGTGCTAGTCGACGGGAGCTGGTTTCCTTC.